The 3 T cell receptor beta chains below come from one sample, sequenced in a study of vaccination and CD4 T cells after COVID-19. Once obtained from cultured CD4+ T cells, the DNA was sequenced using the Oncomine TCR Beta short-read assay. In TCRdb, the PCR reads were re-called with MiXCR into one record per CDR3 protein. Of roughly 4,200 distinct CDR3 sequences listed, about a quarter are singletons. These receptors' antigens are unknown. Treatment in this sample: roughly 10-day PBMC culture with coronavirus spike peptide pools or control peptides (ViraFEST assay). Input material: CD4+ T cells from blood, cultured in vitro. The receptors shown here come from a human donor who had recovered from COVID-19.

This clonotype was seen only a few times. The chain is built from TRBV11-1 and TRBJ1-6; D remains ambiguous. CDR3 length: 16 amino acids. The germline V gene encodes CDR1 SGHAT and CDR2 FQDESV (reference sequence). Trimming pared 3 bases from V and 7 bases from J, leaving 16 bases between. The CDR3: CASSFPLEKGNSPLHF. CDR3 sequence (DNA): TGTGCCAGCAGCTTTCCATTGGAGAAGGGCAATTCACCCCTCCACTTT. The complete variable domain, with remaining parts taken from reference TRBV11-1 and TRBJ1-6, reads EAEVAQSPRYKITEKSQAVAFWCDPISGHATLYWYRQILGQGPELLVQFQDESVVDDSQLPKDRFSAERLKGVDSTLKIQPAELGDSAMYLCASSFPLEKGNSPLHFGNGTRLTVT.

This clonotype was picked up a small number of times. The CDR3 loop is CASSSLLQGGYYGYTF. The DNA of the CDR3 is TGTGCCAGCAGTTCCCTCCTACAGGGGGGGTACTATGGCTACACCTTC. This rearrangement joins TRBV12-3 or TRBV12-4 to TRBJ1-2, with 8 positions matching TRBD1. With 4 bases clipped from V and 3 bases from J, the junction kept 10 bases outside the gene matches. The CDR3 is made up of 16 amino acids.

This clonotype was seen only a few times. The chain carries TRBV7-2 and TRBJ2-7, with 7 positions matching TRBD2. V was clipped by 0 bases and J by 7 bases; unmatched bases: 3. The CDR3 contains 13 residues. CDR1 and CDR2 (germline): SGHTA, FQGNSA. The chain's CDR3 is CASSLAGGGEQYF. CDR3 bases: TGTGCCAGCAGCTTAGCGGGGGGAGGGGAGCAGTACTTC.